This paragraph reports one T cell receptor beta chain. The sample belongs to a study of beta chain features in type 1 diabetes. Reverse transcribing all isolated RNA meant expressed TCRB transcripts were sequenced. TCRdb's copy holds only in-frame clones and misses some; the assay was immunoSEQ multiplex PCR. The sample shows over 120,000 clones, 7% to 10% of them seen only once. This CDR3 region has 13 residues. CDR1 is MNHNY, CDR2 SVGAGI, per germline (reference sequence). V was pared by 2 bases and J by 4 bases, with 8 bases between. The TCR comes from a young man in good health. The source material was central memory CD4+ T cells from blood. This chain connects TRBV6-6 to TRBJ1-1; tentative D call: TRBD1 (5 bases). As DNA, the CDR3 is TGTGCCAGCAGTTACGGCGGGGGCACTGAAGCTTTCTTT. This encodes CASSYGGGTEAFF.